Following are 24 T cell receptor beta chains from one sample sequenced in a study of memory B cells and T cells in multiple sclerosis. Their cognate antigens are unknown. TCRdb's copy holds only in-frame clones and misses some; the assay was immunoSEQ multiplex PCR. The table shows 30,000 or so clones, with roughly 88% occurring only once. Separate sequencing covered autoproliferating (CFSE-dim) and non-proliferating (CFSE-high) T cells from stimulus-free culture. Cultures began with 45 million to 60 million CFSE-labeled PBMCs, unstimulated for around 7 days, with replicate wells pooled. The sequenced sample was PBMCs from blood kept in culture. The receptors originated from a human donor with multiple sclerosis.

The chain couples TRBV7-6 to TRBJ1-2; TRBD1 might be the D (5 bases). In germline, CDR1 is SGHVS, CDR2 FNYEAQ. Trimming took 5 bases from V and 2 from J, leaving 12 bases between them. The CDR3 spans 14 residues. Here the CDR3 reads CASSPQVLNYGYTF. The DNA for the CDR3 is TGTGCCAGCAGCCCACAGGTCCTCAACTATGGCTACACCTTC.

In its sample, this clone was seen once. The CDR3 DNA reads as TGTGCCAGCAGTTTACGGACAGGTGCTGTAGAGACCCAGTACTTC. Translated: CASSLRTGAVETQYF. The chain employs TRBV28 and TRBJ2-5; 7 positions match TRBD1. CDR3 length: 15 amino acids. Germline CDR1 and CDR2: MDHEN and SYDVKM. The J segment lost 4 bases and the V segment lost 2 bases, leaving 7 bases of the junction unmatched.

The chain couples TRBV30 to TRBJ1-1; unclear D gene. The CDR3 loop spans 14 amino acids. Germline loops: CDR1 GTSNPN, CDR2 SVGIG (reference sequence). The germline V and J ends were trimmed by 2 bases and 0 bases, with 10 bases remaining between them. CDR3 DNA: TGTGCCTGGAGTAGAAACCCCCTGAACACTGAAGCTTTCTTT. Encoded protein: CAWSRNPLNTEAFF.

This rearrangement joins TRBV28 to TRBJ2-2; 7 positions match TRBD1. The trim removed 7 bases at V and 4 bases at J, leaving 12 bases unmatched. This CDR3 spans 16 amino acids. Germline V gene lookup returns CDR1 MDHEN and CDR2 SYDVKM. CDR3: CASTVEGASLTGELFF. The CDR3 nucleotides are TGTGCCAGCACCGTAGAGGGGGCCTCGCTCACCGGGGAGCTGTTTTTT.

The rearrangement links TRBV27 to TRBJ1-5; 8 bases match TRBD1. Germline assignment: CDR1 MNHEY and CDR2 SMNVEV (reference sequence). V shed 6 bases and J 4 bases; nucleotides not matched to a gene: 2. The CDR3 is 13 residues long. For the CDR3, the DNA is TGTGCCAGCAGCCGGACAGGGAATCAGCCCCAGCATTTT. Amino acid sequence: CASSRTGNQPQHF.

This chain links TRBV6-1 with TRBJ2-2; D uncertain. This CDR3 has 12 amino acids. Germline CDR1 MNHNS, CDR2 SASEGT. V lost 4 bases and J 7 bases, leaving 7 bases between the germline ends. The CDR3 bases are TGTGCCAGCAGTGTCGCCAGCGGGGAGCTGTTTTTT. It yields the protein CASSVASGELFF.

The chain combines TRBV10-3 with TRBJ2-5; no clear D gene. Trimming removed 5 bases at V and 5 bases at J, with 18 bases between. The V gene's germline CDR1 is ENHRY and CDR2 SYGVKD. CDR3 length: 15 residues. The CDR3 loop is CAISSGLRLVETQYF. In nucleotides, the CDR3 is TGTGCCATCAGTTCCGGGCTCCGTTTAGTGGAGACCCAGTACTTC.

The gene calls are TRBV30 and TRBJ1-2; D is ambiguous. V was cut by 5 bases and J by 7 bases, with 17 bases left in between. Germline CDR1 reads GTSNPN; CDR2 reads SVGIG (reference sequence). This CDR3 has 13 amino acids. CDR3 residues: CAWGGQSGVGYTF. For the CDR3, the DNA is TGTGCCTGGGGCGGGCAGTCTGGAGTTGGCTACACCTTC.

V usage is TRBV7-9 and J usage is TRBJ2-5, with unresolved D. This CDR3 contains 11 residues. Germline CDR1 reads SEHNR; CDR2 reads FQNEAQ (reference sequence). Trimming left V 5 bases short and J 5 bases short, with 6 bases between. CDR3 in DNA: TGTGCCAGCAGCCCCGGGGAGACCCAGTACTTC. Translation gives CASSPGETQYF.

The chain has TRBV5-1 and TRBJ2-1; D remains ambiguous. Per germline, CDR1 SGHRS and CDR2 YFSETQ. This CDR3 is 15 amino acids long. V was pared by 0 bases and J by 5 bases, with 12 bases between. In DNA, the CDR3 is TGCGCCAGCAGCTTGGGCCCCCCAAGTGACAATGAGCAGTTCTTC. Translation: CASSLGPPSDNEQFF.

The chain couples TRBV28 to TRBJ2-1; 10 nucleotides align to TRBD2. CDR3 length: 17 residues. The J segment lost 5 bases and the V segment lost 5 bases, leaving 12 bases of the junction unmatched. The germline V gene encodes CDR1 MDHEN and CDR2 SYDVKM. CDR3 in amino acids: CASSLPGLAGDNNEQFF. CDR3 in DNA: TGTGCCAGCAGTCTCCCGGGGCTAGCGGGAGACAACAATGAGCAGTTCTTC.

The chain combines TRBV5-4 with TRBJ2-5; 8 bases are shared with TRBD2. The tail of the sequence fits TRBJ2-7 better, so the J call may be wrong. CDR1 is SGHNT and CDR2 is YYREEE in the germline V gene (reference sequence). The CDR3 runs 14 residues. CDR3 nucleotides: TGTGCCAGCAGCGTTAGCGGGACCAGCTACGAGCAGTACTTC. This translates into CASSVSGTSYEQYF.

This sequence joins TRBV2 and TRBJ1-5; the D gene is possibly TRBD1 (5 bases). Germline CDR1 and CDR2: SNHLY and FYNNEI. Trimming took 3 bases from V and 8 from J, leaving 14 bases between them. The CDR3 runs to 14 residues. CDR3 in DNA: TGTGCCAGCAGTGATAGGGCAGGGAATGAGCCCCAGCATTTT. Amino acid sequence: CASSDRAGNEPQHF.

This clone was picked up one time. This sequence joins TRBV5-1 and TRBJ2-7, with D perhaps TRBD1 or TRBD2 (5 bases each). Trimming cost V 3 bases and J 3 bases, with 19 bases left between them. The CDR3 sequence is 16 residues long. CDR1 is SGHRS and CDR2 is YFSETQ in the germline V gene. DNA of the CDR3: TGCGCCAGCAGCTCGCTAGCCCGGGACGGAAACTACGAGCAGTACTTC. Protein sequence: CASSSLARDGNYEQYF.

A single count supports this clone. V and J are TRBV21-1 and TRBJ1-2; no DNA check was done on the table's D call, TRBD1. TRBV21-1 is shown as a pseudogene. This CDR3 region has 13 residues. CDR3 bases: TGTGCCAGCAGCAAAAGACAGGACTATGGCTACACCTTC. This encodes CASSKRQDYGYTF.

The chain links TRBV9 to TRBJ1-3; maybe TRBD1 (6 bases). Germline V gene sequence: CDR1 SGDLS, CDR2 YYNGEE. Trimming cost V 6 bases and J 4 bases, with 26 bases left between them. The CDR3 runs to 18 residues. CDR3 sequence: CASNKGDPREGFGNTIYF. The CDR3 region has the DNA TGTGCCAGCAACAAGGGGGACCCTCGAGAGGGCTTCGGAAACACCATATATTTT.

This chain links TRBV5-5 with TRBJ2-1, with TRBD2 matching over 14 bases. With V trimmed by 4 bases and J by 0 bases, 9 bases remained unmatched. The CDR3 spans 19 residues. The germline gives CDR1 SGHKS, CDR2 YYEKEE (reference sequence). The CDR3 sequence is CASSAGTSGRISSYNEQFF. CDR3 in DNA: TGTGCCAGCAGCGCCGGGACTAGCGGGAGAATCAGCTCCTACAATGAGCAGTTCTTC.

The chain joins TRBV2 to TRBJ1-5; D is possibly TRBD1 (6 bases). This CDR3 spans 15 amino acids. Germline V CDR1 and CDR2: SNHLY, FYNNEI. The V and J ends lost 2 bases and 9 bases respectively, with 17 bases between them. The chain's CDR3 is CASSESAGAGPPQHF. CDR3 bases: TGTGCCAGCAGTGAATCAGCAGGGGCCGGACCGCCCCAGCATTTT.

Of note for this clone: Different DNA sequences within this sample yield the same CDR3. The chain has TRBV5-6 and TRBJ1-4; TRBD1 matches at 8 bases. J was trimmed by 4 bases and V by 4 bases; bases with no gene match: 6. This CDR3 has 15 amino acids. Germline V lookup: CDR1 SGHDT, CDR2 YYEEEE. This CDR3 is CASSRNRGVNEKLFF. DNA for the CDR3: TGTGCCAGCAGCCGGAACAGGGGGGTTAATGAAAAACTGTTTTTT.

This chain connects TRBV10-1 to TRBJ2-1; D remains unclear. The CDR3 has 13 amino acids. Germline CDR1 WNHNN, CDR2 SYGVQD (reference sequence). The V gene lost 2 bases and the J gene lost 7 bases, with 9 bases spanning the gap. Here the CDR3 DNA reads TGCGCCAGCAGTGAGCCCCCCGGGAATGAGCAGTTCTTC. Translating gives CASSEPPGNEQFF.

The V and J genes are TRBV6-4 and TRBJ2-1, with D unclear. CDR1 MRHNA and CDR2 SNTAGT come from the germline V gene. Deletions cut 9 bases from V and 6 bases from J, with 18 bases between. The CDR3 sequence is 14 residues long. This CDR3 is CASTASSESNEQFF. The CDR3 DNA reads as TGTGCCAGTACCGCCAGCAGTGAATCCAATGAGCAGTTCTTC.

CDR3 sequence (DNA): TGCAGCGCGCTCAGGGGCTCTAGCTCCTACAATGAGCAGTTCTTC. Translation: CSALRGSSSYNEQFF. The chain is built from TRBV29-1 and TRBJ2-1; D possibly corresponds to TRBD1 (6 bases). CDR3 size: 15 residues. The germline V gene has CDR1 SQVTM and CDR2 ANQGSEA. With 7 bases removed from V and 0 bases from J, the gap between germline ends came to 16 bases.

The genes are TRBV7-8 and TRBJ2-7, with D possibly TRBD2 on 6 matching bases. CDR1 SGHVS and CDR2 FQNEAQ come from the germline V gene. V was pared by 5 bases and J by 6 bases, with 20 bases between. CDR3 size: 15 residues. CDR3: CASSATSSARPEQYF. The DNA of the CDR3 is TGTGCCAGCAGCGCAACTTCTAGCGCTAGGCCCGAGCAGTACTTC.

The chain employs TRBV27 and TRBJ2-1; TRBD2 matches 9 bases. Germline V gives CDR1 MNHEY, CDR2 SMNVEV (reference sequence). The length of the CDR3 is 18 residues. V lost 5 bases to trimming and J lost 0 bases; unmatched junction nucleotides: 11. The CDR3 loop reads CASSPLLGSGSSYNEQFF. CDR3 in DNA: TGTGCCAGCAGTCCACTCTTGGGTAGCGGGAGCTCCTACAATGAGCAGTTCTTC.